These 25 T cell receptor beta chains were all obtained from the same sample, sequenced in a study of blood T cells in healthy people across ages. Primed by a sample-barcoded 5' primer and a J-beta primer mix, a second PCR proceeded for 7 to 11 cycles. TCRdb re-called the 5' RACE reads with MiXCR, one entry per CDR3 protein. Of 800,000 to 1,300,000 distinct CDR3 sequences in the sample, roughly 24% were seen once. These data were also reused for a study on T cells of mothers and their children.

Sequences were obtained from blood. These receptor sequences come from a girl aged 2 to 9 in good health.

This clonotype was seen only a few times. The CDR3, as DNA: TGTGCCAGCAGTTTATACTCGTCGGCTAGAAGCACCGGGGAGCTGTTTTTT. It encodes CASSLYSSARSTGELFF. J is TRBJ2-2 and V is TRBV27, with unresolved D. With 1 base removed from V and 4 bases from J, the gap between germline ends came to 16 bases. CDR3 length: 17 amino acids. Germline V gene sequence: CDR1 MNHEY, CDR2 SMNVEV (reference sequence).

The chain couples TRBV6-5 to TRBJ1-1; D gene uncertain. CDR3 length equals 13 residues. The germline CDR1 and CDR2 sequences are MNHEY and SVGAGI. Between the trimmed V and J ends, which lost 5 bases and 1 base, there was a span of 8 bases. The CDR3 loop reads CASSLLKNTEAFF. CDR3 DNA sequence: TGTGCCAGCAGTCTGCTGAAGAACACTGAAGCTTTCTTT.

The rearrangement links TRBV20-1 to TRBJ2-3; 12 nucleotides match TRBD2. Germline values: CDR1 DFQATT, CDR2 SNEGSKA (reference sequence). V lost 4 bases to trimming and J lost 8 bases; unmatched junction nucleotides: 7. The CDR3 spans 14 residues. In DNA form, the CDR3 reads TGCAGTGCTACTAGCGGGAGGGCCTTTGGTACGCAGTATTTT. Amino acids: CSATSGRAFGTQYF.

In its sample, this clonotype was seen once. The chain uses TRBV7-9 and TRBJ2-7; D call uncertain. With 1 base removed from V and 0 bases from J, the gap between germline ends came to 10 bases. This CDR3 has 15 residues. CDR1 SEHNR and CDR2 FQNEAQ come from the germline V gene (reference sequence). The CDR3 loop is CASSLVGSPSYEQYF. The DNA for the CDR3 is TGTGCCAGCAGCTTAGTAGGGTCGCCCTCCTACGAGCAGTACTTC. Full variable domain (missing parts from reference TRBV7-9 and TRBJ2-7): DTGVSQNPRHKITKRGQNVTFRCDPISEHNRLYWYRQTLGQGPEFLTYFQNEAQLEKSRLLSDRFSAERPKGSFSTLEIQRTEQGDSAMYLCASSLVGSPSYEQYFGPGTRLTVT.

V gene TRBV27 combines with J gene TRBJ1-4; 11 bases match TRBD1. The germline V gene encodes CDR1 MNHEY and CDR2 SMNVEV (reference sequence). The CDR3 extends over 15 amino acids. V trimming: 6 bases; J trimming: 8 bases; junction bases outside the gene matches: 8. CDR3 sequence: CASSKPGQGVEKLFF. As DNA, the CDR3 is TGTGCCAGCAGCAAACCGGGACAGGGGGTGGAAAAACTGTTTTTT. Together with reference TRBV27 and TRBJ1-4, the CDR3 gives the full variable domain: EAQVTQNPRYLITVTGKKLTVTCSQNMNHEYMSWYRQDPGLGLRQIYYSMNVEVTDKGDVPEGYKVSRKEKRNFPLILESPSPNQTSLYFCASSKPGQGVEKLFFGSGTQLSVL.

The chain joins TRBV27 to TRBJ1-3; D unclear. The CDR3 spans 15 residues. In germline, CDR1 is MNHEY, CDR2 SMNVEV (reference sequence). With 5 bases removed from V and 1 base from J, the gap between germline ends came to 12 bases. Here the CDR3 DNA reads TGTGCCAGCAGTCCCCGTTATCTTTCTGGAAACACCATATATTTT. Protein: CASSPRYLSGNTIYF.

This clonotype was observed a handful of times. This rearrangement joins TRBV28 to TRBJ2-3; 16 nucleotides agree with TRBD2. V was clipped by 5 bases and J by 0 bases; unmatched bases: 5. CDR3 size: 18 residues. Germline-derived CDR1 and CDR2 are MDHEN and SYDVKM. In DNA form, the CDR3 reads TGTGCCAGCAGTCCCCGGGGACTAGCGGGAGGGAGCACAGATACGCAGTATTTT. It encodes CASSPRGLAGGSTDTQYF.

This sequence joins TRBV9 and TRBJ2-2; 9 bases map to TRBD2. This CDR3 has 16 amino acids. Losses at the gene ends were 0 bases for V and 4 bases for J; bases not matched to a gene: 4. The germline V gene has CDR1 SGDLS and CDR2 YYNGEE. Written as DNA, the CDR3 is TGTGCCAGCAGCGTAGGCGGGGGGGCTGCCACCGGGGAGCTGTTTTTT. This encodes CASSVGGGAATGELFF.

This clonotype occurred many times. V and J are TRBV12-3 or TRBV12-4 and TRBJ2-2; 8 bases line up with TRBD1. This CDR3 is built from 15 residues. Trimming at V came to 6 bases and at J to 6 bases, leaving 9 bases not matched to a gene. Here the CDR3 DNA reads TGTGCCAGCAGCCGTGACAGGGGCGGATCCGGGGAGCTGTTTTTT. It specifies CASSRDRGGSGELFF.

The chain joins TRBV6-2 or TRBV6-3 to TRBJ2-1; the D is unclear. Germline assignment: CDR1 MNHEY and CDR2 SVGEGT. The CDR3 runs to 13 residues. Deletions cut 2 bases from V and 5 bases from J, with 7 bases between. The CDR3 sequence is CASSYDWDNEQFF. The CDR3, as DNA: TGTGCCAGCAGTTACGACTGGGACAATGAGCAGTTCTTC.

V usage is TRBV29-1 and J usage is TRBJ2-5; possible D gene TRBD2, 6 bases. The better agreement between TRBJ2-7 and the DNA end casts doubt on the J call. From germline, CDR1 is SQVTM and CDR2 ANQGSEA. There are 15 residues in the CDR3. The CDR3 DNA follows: TGCAGCGTTGAAGAGGGAGGAAGGGACTCCTACGAGCAGTACTTC. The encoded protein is CSVEEGGRDSYEQYF.

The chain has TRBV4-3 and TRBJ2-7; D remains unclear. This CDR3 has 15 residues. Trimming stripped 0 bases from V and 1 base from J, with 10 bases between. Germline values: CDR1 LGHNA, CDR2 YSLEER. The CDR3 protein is CASSQDRDKSYEQYF. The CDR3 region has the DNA TGCGCCAGCAGCCAAGATCGTGACAAATCCTACGAGCAGTACTTC.

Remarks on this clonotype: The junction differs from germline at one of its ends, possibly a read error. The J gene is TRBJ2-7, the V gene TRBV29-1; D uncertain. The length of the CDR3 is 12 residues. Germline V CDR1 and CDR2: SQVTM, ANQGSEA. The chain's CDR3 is CSVHSGSCEQYF. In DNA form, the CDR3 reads TGCAGCGTTCATAGTGGGTCCTGCGAGCAGTACTTC.

CDR3 sequence (DNA): TGTGCCAGCAGCTTAGCTGTAGGGGAGGACTATGGCTACACCTTC. This encodes CASSLAVGEDYGYTF. V is TRBV7-2 and J is TRBJ1-2; TRBD1 might be the D (5 bases). V lost 0 bases and J lost 3, with 11 bases in between. CDR3 length: 15 residues. The germline gives CDR1 SGHTA, CDR2 FQGNSA.

The CDR3 protein is CASTSSGRPQETQYF. DNA for the CDR3: TGCGCCAGCACGTCAAGCGGGAGGCCACAAGAGACCCAGTACTTC. V usage is TRBV10-2 and J usage is TRBJ2-5; TRBD2 matches 9 bases. The V and J ends lost 7 bases and 2 bases, in that order; junction bases with no gene match: 8. There are 15 residues in the CDR3. Germline lookup yields CDR1 WSHSY and CDR2 SAAADI.

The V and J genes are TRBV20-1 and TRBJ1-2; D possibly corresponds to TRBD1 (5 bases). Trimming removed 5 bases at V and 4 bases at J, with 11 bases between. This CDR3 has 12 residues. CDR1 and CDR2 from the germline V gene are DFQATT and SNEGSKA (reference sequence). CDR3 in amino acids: CSAQGDGYGYTF. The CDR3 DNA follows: TGCAGTGCTCAAGGGGACGGCTATGGCTACACCTTC.

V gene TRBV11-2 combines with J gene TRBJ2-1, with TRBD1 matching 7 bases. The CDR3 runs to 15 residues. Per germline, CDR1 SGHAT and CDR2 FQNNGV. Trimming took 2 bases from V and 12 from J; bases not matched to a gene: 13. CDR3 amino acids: CASSLMTGHRVGQFF. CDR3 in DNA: TGTGCCAGCAGCTTAATGACAGGGCACCGGGTGGGGCAGTTCTTC.

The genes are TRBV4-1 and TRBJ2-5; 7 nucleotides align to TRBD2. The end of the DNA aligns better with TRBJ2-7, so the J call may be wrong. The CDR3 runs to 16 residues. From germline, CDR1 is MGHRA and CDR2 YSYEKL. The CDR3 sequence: CASSFNLVRGAYEQYF. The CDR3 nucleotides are TGCGCCAGCAGCTTCAACCTAGTCCGGGGGGCCTACGAGCAGTACTTC.

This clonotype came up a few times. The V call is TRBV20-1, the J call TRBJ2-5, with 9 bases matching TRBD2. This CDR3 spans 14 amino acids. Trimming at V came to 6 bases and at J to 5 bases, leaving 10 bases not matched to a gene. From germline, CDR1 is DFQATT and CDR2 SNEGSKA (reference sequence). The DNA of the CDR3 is TGCAGTGCGTGGCTAGCGGGAACGACGGAGACCCAGTACTTC. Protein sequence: CSAWLAGTTETQYF.

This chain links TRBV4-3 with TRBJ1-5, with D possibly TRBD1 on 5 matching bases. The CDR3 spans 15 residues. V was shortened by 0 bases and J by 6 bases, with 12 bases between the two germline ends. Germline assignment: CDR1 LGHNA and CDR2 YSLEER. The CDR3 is CASSQDGAVGQPQHF. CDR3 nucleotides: TGCGCCAGCAGCCAAGACGGGGCAGTAGGTCAGCCCCAGCATTTT.

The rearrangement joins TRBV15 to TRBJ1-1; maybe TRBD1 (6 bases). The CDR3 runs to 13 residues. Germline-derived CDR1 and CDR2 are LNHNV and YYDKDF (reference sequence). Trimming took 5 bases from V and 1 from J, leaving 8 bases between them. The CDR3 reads CATSGQPNTEAFF. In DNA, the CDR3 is TGTGCCACCAGCGGACAGCCGAACACTGAAGCTTTCTTT.

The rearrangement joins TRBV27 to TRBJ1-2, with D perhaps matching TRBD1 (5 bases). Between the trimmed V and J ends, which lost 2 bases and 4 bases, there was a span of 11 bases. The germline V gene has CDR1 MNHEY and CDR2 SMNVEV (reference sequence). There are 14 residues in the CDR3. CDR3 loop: CASSLRGPIYGYTF. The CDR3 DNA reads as TGTGCCAGCAGTTTACGGGGCCCAATCTATGGCTACACCTTC.

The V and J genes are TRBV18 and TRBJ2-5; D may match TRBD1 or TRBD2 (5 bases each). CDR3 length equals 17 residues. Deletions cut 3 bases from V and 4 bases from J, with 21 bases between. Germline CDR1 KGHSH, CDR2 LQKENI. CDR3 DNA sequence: TGTGCCAGCTCACCCCAGGGACGGAGGACCTGGGTAGAGACCCAGTACTTC. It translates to CASSPQGRRTWVETQYF.

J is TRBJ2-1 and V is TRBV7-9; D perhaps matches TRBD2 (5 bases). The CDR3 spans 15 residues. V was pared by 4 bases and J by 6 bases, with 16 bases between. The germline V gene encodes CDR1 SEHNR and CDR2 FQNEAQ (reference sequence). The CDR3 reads CASSSPGLIGNEQFF. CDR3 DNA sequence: TGTGCCAGCAGCTCCCCTGGACTTATAGGCAATGAGCAGTTCTTC.

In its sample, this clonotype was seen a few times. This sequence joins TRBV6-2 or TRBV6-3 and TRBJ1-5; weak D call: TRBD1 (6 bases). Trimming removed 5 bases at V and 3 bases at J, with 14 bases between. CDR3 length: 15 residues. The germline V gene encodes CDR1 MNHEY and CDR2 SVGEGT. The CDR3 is CASSRGQGINQPQHF. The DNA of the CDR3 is TGTGCCAGCAGTCGGGGACAAGGAATCAATCAGCCCCAGCATTTT.